A single sample is the source of the 29 T cell receptor beta chains below, sequenced in a study of T-cell reconstitution after alpha-beta-depleted transplantation in children (dated by TCRdb to 2016 to 2018). The sample's treatment or condition label is to be understood as: allogeneic hematopoietic cell transplantation with graft depleted of TCRalphabeta T cells and CD19 B cells. Library creation used PCR. Data came from an Illumina HiSeq 2500. To normalize quantification of the TCRbeta repertoire, the TCR libraries were built with molecular barcoding that relied on unique molecular identifiers. The public reads were quality trimmed at Q25 with fastp and then assembled into clones with MiXCR by TCRdb, keeping productive beta chains. CDR3 protein sequences are deduplicated, and each keeps its most common genes and DNA. The sample table records fewer than 1 million distinct CDR3 sequences; 15% to 20% of these occur just once. Around 5.3% of the sample comes from the top ten.

The sample was PBMCs, mostly from graft donor cells, taken 360 days after TCRalphabeta/CD19-depleted stem cell transplant. These TCRs come from a male patient between 5 and 17 years old who had a stem cell transplant for acute lymphoblastic leukemia, so the T cells may come from the graft donor.

This sequence joins TRBV29-1 and TRBJ2-2, with no clear D. Germline V gene lookup returns CDR1 SQVTM and CDR2 ANQGSEA. Deletions cut 0 bases from V and 8 bases from J, with 13 bases between. This CDR3 spans 14 amino acids. The CDR3 reads CSVEDWPISGELFF. DNA of the CDR3: TGCAGCGTTGAAGATTGGCCTATCTCAGGGGAGCTGTTTTTT.

This clonotype has a count of ten or more. CDR3 in amino acids: CASSFGAGPYNEQFF. The CDR3 coding sequence is TGCGCCAGCAGCTTCGGAGCAGGGCCTTACAATGAGCAGTTCTTC. J is TRBJ2-1 and V is TRBV5-1; a weak D match, TRBD1 (5 bases). With 2 bases removed from V and 4 bases from J, the gap between germline ends came to 13 bases. Germline CDR1 reads SGHRS; CDR2 reads YFSETQ. The CDR3 is made up of 15 amino acids. Variable domain in full (rest from reference TRBV5-1 and TRBJ2-1): KAGVTQTPRYLIKTRGQQVTLSCSPISGHRSVSWYQQTPGQGLQFLFEYFSETQRNKGNFPGRFSGRQFSNSRSEMNVSTLELGDSALYLCASSFGAGPYNEQFFGPGTRLTVL.

The CDR3 DNA reads as TGTGCCAGCAGCCCCAGGGCGAGCAGGGAACACGAGCAGTACTTC. Its translation is CASSPRASREHEQYF. The chain combines TRBV7-8 with TRBJ2-7; the D gene is possibly TRBD1 (5 bases). Germline assignment: CDR1 SGHVS and CDR2 FQNEAQ. V was cut by 5 bases and J by 5 bases, with 19 bases left in between. The CDR3 contains 15 residues.

J is TRBJ1-2 and V is TRBV7-8; D gene uncertain. V was pared by 2 bases and J by 4 bases, with 8 bases between. Germline V gene data show CDR1 as SGHVS and CDR2 as FQNEAQ. There are 13 residues in the CDR3. CDR3 region: CASSLMDAYGYTF. CDR3 in DNA: TGTGCCAGCAGCTTAATGGACGCCTATGGCTACACCTTC.

The V gene is TRBV2, the J gene TRBJ2-2, with 10 bases fitting TRBD2. This CDR3 comprises 14 residues. With 7 bases clipped from V and 6 bases from J, the junction kept 5 bases outside the gene matches. CDR1 SNHLY and CDR2 FYNNEI come from the germline V gene. The CDR3 DNA reads TGTGCCAGCATTCTAGCGGGAGCCCCCGGGGAGCTGTTTTTT. Residues: CASILAGAPGELFF.

This clonotype was seen repeatedly, ten times or more. The J gene is TRBJ2-3, the V gene TRBV3-1, with TRBD1 matching over 7 bases. With 4 bases clipped from V and 1 base from J, the junction kept 8 bases outside the gene matches. The CDR3 sequence is 16 residues long. CDR1 is LGHDT and CDR2 is YNNKEL in the germline V gene (reference sequence). CDR3 region: CASSLFGQAGTDTQYF. The CDR3 DNA is TGTGCCAGCAGCCTCTTTGGACAGGCGGGCACAGATACGCAGTATTTT.

This clonotype was recorded at least ten times. This sequence joins TRBV4-1 and TRBJ2-2; the D is unclear. Germline assignment: CDR1 MGHRA and CDR2 YSYEKL. V lost 6 bases to trimming and J lost 1 base, with 12 bases between them. The CDR3 totals 15 residues. CDR3 nucleotide sequence: TGCGCCAGCAGGAAGCGACTGGTGAACACCGGGGAGCTGTTTTTT. This translates into CASRKRLVNTGELFF.

This clonotype was counted a few times. The chain has TRBV5-1 and TRBJ2-3; 10 bases line up with TRBD2. V was pared by 3 bases and J by 2 bases, with 3 bases of the junction left unmatched. This CDR3 comprises 15 residues. Germline CDR1 reads SGHRS; CDR2 reads YFSETQ. This chain's CDR3 is CASSSGTSVTDTQYF. The CDR3 region has the DNA TGCGCCAGCAGCTCCGGGACTAGCGTCACAGATACGCAGTATTTT.

The chain couples TRBV20-1 to TRBJ2-7; D gene uncertain. The length of the CDR3 is 11 residues. Trimming pared 2 bases from V and 4 bases from J, leaving 6 bases between. Per germline, CDR1 DFQATT and CDR2 SNEGSKA (reference sequence). CDR3 sequence (DNA): TGCAGTGCTAGAAAGGATTACGAGCAGTACTTC. Its translation: CSARKDYEQYF.

This clonotype was counted many times. The rearrangement joins TRBV19 to TRBJ2-6; maybe TRBD1 (7 bases). The CDR3 consists of 16 residues. The germline gives CDR1 LNHDA, CDR2 SQIVND (reference sequence). V dropped 6 bases and J dropped 0 bases, with 12 bases sitting between them. The CDR3 bases are TGTGCCAGTAGCCGACAGGGAGGCTCTGGGGCCAACGTCCTGACTTTC. Translating it yields CASSRQGGSGANVLTF. Full variable domain (outside the CDR3, taken from reference TRBV19 and TRBJ2-6): DGGITQSPKYLFRKEGQNVTLSCEQNLNHDAMYWYRQDPGQGLRLIYYSQIVNDFQKGDIAEGYSVSREKKESFPLTVTSAQKNPTAFYLCASSRQGGSGANVLTFGAGSRLTVL.

This clonotype was observed a few times. The CDR3 spells CASNLGGAANEKLFF. The CDR3 DNA follows: TGTGCCAGCAACCTGGGGGGGGCGGCTAATGAAAAACTGTTTTTT. The genes are TRBV12-3 or TRBV12-4 and TRBJ1-4; maybe TRBD1 (6 bases). Trimming removed 7 bases at V and 3 bases at J, with 15 bases between. The CDR3 covers 15 residues.

The V call is TRBV7-8, the J call TRBJ2-1; 15 positions agree with TRBD2. The CDR3 is 16 amino acids. With V trimmed by 5 bases and J by 8 bases, 7 bases remained unmatched. CDR1 and CDR2 (germline): SGHVS, FQNEAQ. CDR3 protein: CASSPRTSGRADEQFF. CDR3 sequence (DNA): TGTGCCAGCAGCCCGCGGACTAGCGGGAGGGCTGATGAGCAGTTCTTC.

This clonotype has ten or more counts. The chain carries TRBV7-3 and TRBJ2-3; maybe TRBD2 (5 bases). The CDR3 length is 15 residues. Trimming removed 1 base from V and 1 base from J, with 9 bases in between. Germline V gene lookup returns CDR1 SGHTA and CDR2 FQGTGA. The CDR3 loop is CASSLIGSGTDTQYF. CDR3 DNA sequence: TGTGCCAGCAGCTTAATAGGTAGCGGCACAGATACGCAGTATTTT. The whole variable domain, filled in from reference TRBV7-3 and TRBJ2-3, reads GAGVSQTPSNKVTEKGKYVELRCDPISGHTALYWYRQSLGQGPEFLIYFQGTGAADDSGLPNDRFFAVRPEGSVSTLKIQRTERGDSAVYLCASSLIGSGTDTQYFGPGTRLTVL.

At least ten counts were recorded for this clonotype. The V call is TRBV9, the J call TRBJ2-2; 10 bases align to TRBD2. V lost 3 bases to trimming and J lost 1 base; unmatched junction nucleotides: 0. The CDR3 extends over 15 amino acids. Germline-derived CDR1 and CDR2 are SGDLS and YYNGEE. Here the CDR3 reads CASSGLAGNTGELFF. CDR3 bases: TGTGCCAGCAGCGGACTAGCGGGGAACACCGGGGAGCTGTTTTTT.

This clonotype was picked up many times. V and J are TRBV10-3 and TRBJ2-4; D is undetermined. Looked up from germline, CDR1 is ENHRY and CDR2 is SYGVKD. CDR3 length equals 19 residues. V lost 2 bases and J 6 bases, leaving 26 bases between the germline ends. The chain's CDR3 is CAISEPPRWTTAHPNIQYF. The CDR3 bases are TGTGCCATCAGTGAGCCCCCCAGGTGGACCACGGCCCACCCAAACATTCAGTACTTC.

Many counts were recorded for this clonotype. This chain uses TRBV10-3 with TRBJ2-5; 7 nucleotides match TRBD2. V shed 5 bases and J 2 bases; nucleotides not matched to a gene: 11. Germline V gene data show CDR1 as ENHRY and CDR2 as SYGVKD. The CDR3 consists of 16 residues. The CDR3 reads CAISPSRTRNQETQYF. The CDR3 nucleotides read TGTGCCATCAGTCCTTCCCGGACTAGAAATCAAGAGACCCAGTACTTC.

This chain joins TRBV5-1 and TRBJ2-1; 11 nucleotides align to TRBD1. The ends lost 3 bases at V and 6 bases at J; junction bases unmatched: 5. Looked up from germline, CDR1 is SGHRS and CDR2 is YFSETQ. The CDR3 is made up of 15 amino acids. The CDR3: CASSSRDRGINEQFF. DNA of the CDR3: TGCGCCAGCAGCTCCCGGGACAGGGGGATCAATGAGCAGTTCTTC.

The chain links TRBV27 to TRBJ1-5, with 9 bases aligning to TRBD1. CDR3 size: 16 residues. Trimming removed 1 base from V and 4 bases from J; junction bases left unmatched: 5. Per the germline V gene, CDR1 is MNHEY and CDR2 is SMNVEV (reference sequence). This CDR3 is CASSLWGQGLNQPQHF. As DNA, the CDR3 is TGTGCCAGCAGTTTATGGGGACAGGGACTGAATCAGCCCCAGCATTTT.

Only a few counts were recorded for this clonotype. The chain uses TRBV7-9 and TRBJ2-7; 9 nucleotides agree with TRBD1. The junction had 8 bases not matched to a gene; V was cut back by 0 bases and J by 5 bases. This CDR3 comprises 16 residues. Germline assignment: CDR1 SEHNR and CDR2 FQNEAQ (reference sequence). The CDR3 nucleotides are TGTGCCAGCAGCTTAGCGGTACTCGACAGGGGGAACGAGCAGTACTTC. Protein: CASSLAVLDRGNEQYF.

The CDR3 coding sequence is TGTGCCAGCAGTCGGACTAGCCTTTCCTACAATGAGCAGTTCTTC. It translates to CASSRTSLSYNEQFF. The V gene is TRBV11-3, the J gene TRBJ2-1; 8 nucleotides agree with TRBD2. The CDR3 is 15 amino acids. J lost 1 base, V lost 6 bases, and 5 bases had no gene match. Germline assignment: CDR1 SGHNT and CDR2 YENEEA.

J is TRBJ2-2 and V is TRBV20-1, with 7 bases fitting TRBD2. Per germline, CDR1 DFQATT and CDR2 SNEGSKA (reference sequence). The J segment lost 0 bases and the V segment lost 3 bases, leaving 4 bases of the junction unmatched. CDR3 length equals 15 residues. CDR3 DNA sequence: TGCAGTGCTAGCGGGAGGCCCGCGAACACCGGGGAGCTGTTTTTT. It specifies CSASGRPANTGELFF.

V is TRBV29-1 and J is TRBJ2-7; unclear D gene. V was trimmed by 7 bases and J by 3 bases, leaving 16 bases between them. This CDR3 comprises 13 residues. Germline assignment: CDR1 SQVTM and CDR2 ANQGSEA. CDR3 coding DNA: TGCAGCGCCTCAGGCAGGCAGCGCTACGAGCAGTACTTC. Translating gives CSASGRQRYEQYF.

The chain employs TRBV4-1 and TRBJ2-7; no definite D call. The germline gives CDR1 MGHRA, CDR2 YSYEKL. V lost 0 bases and J lost 2, with 8 bases in between. CDR3 size: 14 residues. The CDR3 coding sequence is TGCGCCAGCAGCCAAGATTCGGAGACCTACGAGCAGTACTTC. It is translated as CASSQDSETYEQYF.

This clonotype was detected a few times. The chain is built from TRBV15 and TRBJ2-1; 9 nucleotides match TRBD2. CDR3 length: 15 residues. Trimming cost V 5 bases and J 9 bases; bases outside gene matches: 11. The V gene's germline CDR1 is LNHNV and CDR2 YYDKDF (reference sequence). The CDR3 here is CATSRMGLAESEQFF. The CDR3 nucleotides are TGTGCCACCAGCCGAATGGGACTAGCTGAGAGTGAGCAGTTCTTC. The entire variable domain, with the rest obtained from reference TRBV15 and TRBJ2-1, is as follows: DAMVIQNPRYQVTQFGKPVTLSCSQTLNHNVMYWYQQKSSQAPKLLFHYYDKDFNNEADTPDNFQSRRPNTSFCFLDIRSPGLGDTAMYLCATSRMGLAESEQFFGPGTRLTVL.

The rearrangement uses TRBV12-3 or TRBV12-4 and TRBJ2-5, with D unclear. The germline V and J ends were trimmed by 7 bases and 7 bases, with 16 bases remaining between them. This CDR3 spans 13 amino acids. CDR3 loop: CASTPRVTTTQYF. Here the CDR3 DNA reads TGTGCCAGCACCCCTAGAGTTACCACGACCCAGTACTTC.

This clonotype has at least ten counts. The chain carries TRBV5-5 and TRBJ1-5; a weak D match, TRBD1 (6 bases). Trimming left V 5 bases short and J 0 bases short, with 21 bases between. CDR1 and CDR2 from the germline V gene are SGHKS and YYEKEE (reference sequence). This CDR3 is 18 amino acids long. CDR3 in amino acids: CASSQERQVEISNQPQHF. In DNA, the CDR3 is TGTGCCAGCAGTCAAGAACGACAGGTTGAAATTAGCAATCAGCCCCAGCATTTT.

Many counts were recorded for this clonotype. The chain uses TRBV14 and TRBJ1-4; D call uncertain. V dropped 3 bases and J dropped 2 bases, with 10 bases sitting between them. The germline CDR1 and CDR2 sequences are SGHDN and FVKESK. The CDR3 is 15 residues long. DNA for the CDR3: TGTGCCAGCAGCCATTTAAGCACCACTAATGAAAAACTGTTTTTT. Residues: CASSHLSTTNEKLFF.

This chain joins TRBV18 and TRBJ2-7, with 7 bases lining up with TRBD1. From germline, CDR1 is KGHSH and CDR2 LQKENI. The CDR3 consists of 14 residues. Trimming took 6 bases from V and 2 from J; bases not matched to a gene: 7. This chain's CDR3 is CASSDQGQAYEQYF. CDR3 coding DNA: TGTGCCAGCTCGGATCAAGGACAGGCCTACGAGCAGTACTTC.

This clonotype turned up a few times. The V and J genes are TRBV5-1 and TRBJ2-7; 16 positions agree with TRBD2. Looked up from germline, CDR1 is SGHRS and CDR2 is YFSETQ. The CDR3 totals 18 residues. The V and J ends lost 3 bases and 5 bases, in that order; junction bases with no gene match: 11. The CDR3 DNA is TGCGCCAGCAGCTCTCGTCCCGGGACTAGCGGGAGGGGAGACGAGCAGTACTTC. Protein product: CASSSRPGTSGRGDEQYF.